Here is one T cell receptor (beta chain) with its context. Its binding antigen is unknown. The sample holds no much larger clone one base away, and base qualities are not on file. Using the deep immunoSEQ assay, TCR CDR3 regions were amplified from genomic DNA by multiplex PCR. Extracted genomic DNA from each cell subset was spread evenly across all wells of several immunoSEQ 96-well plates, with each plate serving as a replicate. For sorted subsets, each replicate PCR was loaded with about 0.2 ug genomic DNA, equivalent to 30,000 or so T cell genomes. Purified libraries were measured with a Qubit 3.0 fluorometer, size-checked on a Bioanalyzer 2100, and measured again with the KAPA Library Quantification kit. Every immunoSEQ 96-well plate was sequenced on a dedicated single-read 150-cycle Illumina NextSeq 550 flow cell. For the original study's pipeline: The immunoSEQ output contained only junctional sequences without quality scores, so filtering could not match that applied to full-length reads. Sequences were annotated with PyIR, a Python wrapper for IgBLAST v1.9, using IMGT germline references to assign V/J genes and CDR3. Reads were removed for weak V/J assignments (E-value above 1e-6), missing CDR3, stop codons, out-of-frame junctions, or ambiguous translated residues. V3J clonotypes were defined as sequences sharing an identical inferred V gene, J gene, and CDR3 amino acid sequence. To compute the percentage overlap between repertoires, the number of shared unique clonotypes was divided by the size of the smaller repertoire. RTK rarefaction, the Chao1 estimator, and Recon v2.1 estimates of unobserved clonotypes were used to assess repertoire richness. For all TCRbeta clonotypes obtained by the gDNA method from a handful of donors, generation probabilities were computed with OLGA. Imported from immuneACCESS, the table was reduced by TCRdb to in-frame sequences with V and J called. These copies leave out some clones; in studies compared against another copy, an unresolved V gene accounts for under half, and the cause of the remainder is not known. For V, J and clone size, that table is used; D and trimming come from the DNA. Within this sample are 1.5 million to 1.9 million clones, with around 98% of them counted one time only. Clones ranked in the top ten supply 0.4% to 0.45% of the sample.

The CDR3, from cysteine to phenylalanine, totals 12 residues. Only the CDR3 DNA stays, 36 bases, in frame from base 1. Deletion took 5 bases off V and 8 bases off J, with a span of 13 bases between the germline ends. The germline V gene (reference sequence) yields GTSNPN for CDR1 and SVGIG for CDR2. This sample is drawn from a study of shared clonotypes between healthy human individuals (dated by TCRdb to 2020 to 2021). Some background on the complete study: Three men and two women, aged 18 to 49 years, made up the cohort. Different laboratories and diverse techniques were used to prepare libraries and sequence TCR repertoires, to increase sequencing depth and limit assay-specific biases. Between about 0.8 and 9 billion PBMCs per donor were obtained by leukapheresis. For each donor, three plates each were used for CD4 naive and CD4 memory, two plates were used for CD8 naive, and one plate was used for CD8 memory. Blood TCR repertoires of five healthy adults were deeply sequenced to estimate repertoire size and the extent of clonotype sharing between individuals. The study at large found these results: Sharing across a few donors was observed for 4.5% to 6.5% of naive CD4, less than 4% of naive CD8, about 2.3% of memory CD4, and less than 0.45% of memory CD8 clonotypes. Sampling was restricted to blood, and TCR repertoires in tissues likely differ from the TCR repertoires found in blood. Naive subsets generally had larger estimated clonotype richness than memory subsets did. Because the study included a small number of donors, the genetic and exposure-history diversity represented was limited. Incomplete sequencing was indicated by rarefaction of sorted-subset datasets, despite the large sequencing depth. Pairwise subsampling indicated that sequencing depth was expected to affect the degree of clonotype sharing among donors. Compared with non-shared clonotypes, the clonotypes found in all four sorted-subset donors had higher generation probabilities.

Healthy HIV-negative adults with no recently reported acute infections or vaccinations were included as donors. All donors were Caucasian adults living in Nashville, Tennessee, USA. Magnetic negative selection was used to enrich CD4+ T cells, after which naive cells were positively selected on CD45RA and the negative fraction became the memory subset. Blood was obtained by leukapheresis, after which PBMCs were separated by Ficoll-Histopaque density gradient centrifugation and cryopreserved in liquid nitrogen vapor phase. Analytical flow cytometry was used to check the purity and quantity of each magnetically sorted T cell population. From each sorted fraction, genomic DNA was isolated and quantified by UV absorbance on a Nanodrop 2000c.

The V gene is TRBV30 and the J gene is TRBJ2-4; a tentative D call is TRBD2 (6 bases match). Sequences were obtained from naive CD4+ T cells sorted from blood. The cell subset or site label on this specimen signifies: CD45RA+ positively selected. This sequence was found in a young man in good health. The CDR3 reads CAWRRGEHIQYF. The base sequence is TGTGCCTGGCGGAGGGGTGAGCACATTCAGTACTTC.